The clone carrying this T cell receptor delta chain has a handful of counts. Mismatch with germline at one junction end may stem from a read error. The sample comes from a study of gamma-delta T cells after stem cell transplantation. CDR3 length equals 18 residues. CDR1 GEAIGNYY and CDR2 EKD come from the germline V gene. With CATT, TCRdb re-called clones from the RT-PCR reads. The sample yields more than 1,500 delta-chain clones, about 15% seen once. This receptor was identified in a human donor. It is not recorded whose cells these are; they may come from a transplant donor. The sample comprised gamma-delta T cells. The chain uses TRDV2 and TRDJ1, with 12 bases aligning to TRDD3. The CDR3 protein is CARDPLRTGGYLTDKLIF. In nucleotides, the CDR3 is TGTGCCCGTGACCCACTCCGTACTGGGGGATACTTAACCGATAAACTCATCTTT.